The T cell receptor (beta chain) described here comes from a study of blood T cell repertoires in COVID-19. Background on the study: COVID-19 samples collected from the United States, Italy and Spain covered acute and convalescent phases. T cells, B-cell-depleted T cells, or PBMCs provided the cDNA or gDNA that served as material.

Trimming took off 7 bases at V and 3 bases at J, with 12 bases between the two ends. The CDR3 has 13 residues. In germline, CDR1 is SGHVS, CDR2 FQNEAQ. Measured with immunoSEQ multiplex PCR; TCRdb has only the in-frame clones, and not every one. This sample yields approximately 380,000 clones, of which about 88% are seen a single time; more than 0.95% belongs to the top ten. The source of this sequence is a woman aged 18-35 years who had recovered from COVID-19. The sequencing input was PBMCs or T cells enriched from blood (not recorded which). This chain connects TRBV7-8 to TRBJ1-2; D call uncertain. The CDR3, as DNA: TGTGCCAGCACCATAGCCTCGGACTATGGCTACACCTTC. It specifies CASTIASDYGYTF.